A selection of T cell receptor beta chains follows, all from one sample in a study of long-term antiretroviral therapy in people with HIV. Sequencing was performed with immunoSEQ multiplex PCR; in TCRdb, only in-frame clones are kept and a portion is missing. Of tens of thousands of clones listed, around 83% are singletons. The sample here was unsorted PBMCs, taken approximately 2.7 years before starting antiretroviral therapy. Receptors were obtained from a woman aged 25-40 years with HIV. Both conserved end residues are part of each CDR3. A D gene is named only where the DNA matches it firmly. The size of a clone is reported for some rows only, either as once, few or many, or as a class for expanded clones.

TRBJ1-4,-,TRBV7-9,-,CASSYLSAGLNEKLFF,TGTGCCAGCAGCTATTTATCGGCTGGACTAAATGAAAAACTGTTTTTT
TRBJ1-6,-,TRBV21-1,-,CASSKGDPGTTYNSPLHF,TGTGCCAGCAGCAAAGGGGACCCTGGCACCACCTATAATTCACCCCTCCACTTT
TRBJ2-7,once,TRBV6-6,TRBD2,CASSVGGGYEQYF,TGTGCCAGCTCCGTTGGGGGGGGCTACGAGCAGTACTTC
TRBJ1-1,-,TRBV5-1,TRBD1,CASSTTGGKGTEAFF,TGCGCCAGCAGCACGACAGGGGGCAAGGGCACTGAAGCTTTCTTT
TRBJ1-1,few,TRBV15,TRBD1,CATSLGQGALTEAFF,TGTGCCACCAGCTTGGGACAGGGAGCGTTGACTGAAGCTTTCTTT
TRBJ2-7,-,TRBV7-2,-,CASSLAWGSYEQYF,TGTGCCAGCAGCTTAGCGTGGGGAAGCTACGAGCAGTACTTC
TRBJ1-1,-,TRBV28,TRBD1,CASSRSGTGGPGEAFF,TGTGCCAGCAGCAGGTCCGGGACAGGGGGCCCGGGTGAAGCTTTCTTT
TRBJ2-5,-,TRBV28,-,CASSLTEETQYF,TGTGCCAGCAGCCTAACGGAAGAGACCCAGTACTTC
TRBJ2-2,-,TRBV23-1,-,CASSHEKRGAGELFF,TGCGCCAGCAGTCATGAGAAGAGAGGGGCCGGGGAGCTGTTTTTT
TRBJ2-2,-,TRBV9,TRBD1,CASSVGQGARNTGELFF,TGTGCCAGCAGCGTGGGACAGGGGGCGAGGAACACCGGGGAGCTGTTTTTT
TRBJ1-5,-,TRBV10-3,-,CAISDEAFGAQHF,TGTGCCATCAGTGACGAGGCCTTTGGGGCCCAGCATTTT
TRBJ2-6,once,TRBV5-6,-,CASSLGSLSGANVLTF,TGTGCCAGCAGCTTGGGCAGCCTCTCTGGGGCCAACGTCCTGACTTTC
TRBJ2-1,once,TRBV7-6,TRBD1,CASSLRGQGEYNEQFF,TGTGCCAGCAGCTTGCGGGGACAGGGGGAGTACAATGAGCAGTTCTTC
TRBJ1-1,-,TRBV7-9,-,CASSLAPLPTDTEAFF,TGTGCCAGCAGCTTAGCGCCCCTCCCCACAGACACTGAAGCTTTCTTT
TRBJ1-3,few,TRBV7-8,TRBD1,CASSLKDRVYF,TGTGCCAGCAGCTTAAAAGACAGGGTGTATTTT
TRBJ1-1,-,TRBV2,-,CASTPSRMADSAAFF,TGTGCCAGCACCCCGAGTCGGATGGCAGATTCTGCGGCTTTCTTT
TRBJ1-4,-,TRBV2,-,CASSRGTNEKLFF,TGTGCCAGCAGCAGGGGAACTAATGAAAAACTGTTTTTT
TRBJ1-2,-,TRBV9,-,CASSSTAGNLYGYTF,TGTGCCAGCAGCTCGACAGCCGGTAACCTCTATGGCTACACCTTC
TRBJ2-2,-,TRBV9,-,CASSSPRRASELFF,TGTGCCAGCAGCTCCCCCAGGAGAGCCAGCGAGCTGTTTTTT
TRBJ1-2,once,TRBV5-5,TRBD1,CASSFTKTLGTGDYGYTF,TGTGCCAGCAGCTTTACAAAAACGCTCGGGACAGGGGACTATGGCTACACCTTC
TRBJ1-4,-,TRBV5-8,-,CASTPGRARGEKLFF,TGTGCCAGCACCCCGGGACGGGCCCGAGGGGAAAAACTGTTTTTT
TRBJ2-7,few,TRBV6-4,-,CASSDPASLNTYEQYF,TGTGCCAGCAGTGACCCGGCGTCATTAAACACCTACGAGCAGTACTTC
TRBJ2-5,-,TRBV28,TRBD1,CASSLGQGRQETQYF,TGTGCCAGCAGTCTGGGACAGGGGAGGCAAGAGACCCAGTACTTC
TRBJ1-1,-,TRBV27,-,CASSLNLNTEAFF,TGTGCCAGCAGTTTAAATTTGAACACTGAAGCTTTCTTT
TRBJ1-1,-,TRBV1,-,CTSSPGQGGTEAFF,TGCACCAGCAGTCCGGGACAGGGGGGAACTGAAGCTTTCTTT
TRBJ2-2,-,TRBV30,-,CAWSVPRAGELFF,TGTGCCTGGAGTGTACCGCGGGCCGGGGAGCTGTTTTTT
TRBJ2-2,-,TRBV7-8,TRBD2,CASSPRLAGGSTGELFF,TGTGCCAGCAGCCCTAGACTAGCGGGGGGGAGCACCGGGGAGCTGTTTTTT
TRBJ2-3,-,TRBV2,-,CASSRTSASTDTQYF,TGTGCCAGCAGTCGGACATCGGCTAGCACAGATACGCAGTATTTT
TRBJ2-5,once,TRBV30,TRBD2,CAWSGSGGARETQYF,TGTGCCTGGAGTGGTAGCGGGGGGGCCCGGGAGACCCAGTACTTC
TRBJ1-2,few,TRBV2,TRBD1,CASSGSVGTGFNYGYTF,TGTGCCAGCAGTGGTTCAGTCGGGACAGGGTTTAACTATGGCTACACCTTC
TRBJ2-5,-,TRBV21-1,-,CASSGPYRGLGETQYF,TGTGCCAGCAGCGGACCCTACAGGGGGCTAGGAGAGACCCAGTACTTC
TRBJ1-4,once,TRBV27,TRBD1,CASGPTGGDEKLFF,TGTGCCAGCGGCCCGACAGGGGGGGATGAAAAACTGTTTTTT
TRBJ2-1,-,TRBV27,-,CASSLAGQEQFF,TGTGCCAGCAGTTTAGCGGGTCAGGAGCAGTTCTTC
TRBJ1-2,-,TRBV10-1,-,CASSEGSNYGYTF,TGCGCCAGCAGTGAGGGCAGTAACTATGGCTACACCTTC
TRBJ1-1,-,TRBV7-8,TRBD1,CASSLWDRVTEAFF,TGTGCCAGCAGCTTATGGGACAGGGTCACTGAAGCTTTCTTT
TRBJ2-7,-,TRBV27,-,CASSSSYEQYF,TGTGCCAGCAGTTCCTCCTACGAGCAGTACTTC
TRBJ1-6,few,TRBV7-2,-,CASSLLGSENSPLHF,TGTGCCAGCAGCTTATTGGGCAGCGAAAATTCACCCCTCCACTTT
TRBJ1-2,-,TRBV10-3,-,CAISPNSDGYTF,TGTGCCATCTCCCCGAATAGCGATGGCTACACCTTC
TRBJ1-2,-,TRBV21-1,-,CASSALGVTNYGYTF,TGTGCCAGCAGCGCACTAGGGGTGACTAACTATGGCTACACCTTC
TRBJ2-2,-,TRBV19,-,CASSGRDGELFF,TGTGCCAGTAGTGGCAGGGATGGGGAGCTGTTTTTT
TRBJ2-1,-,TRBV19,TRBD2,CASSDYSGGANEQFF,TGTGCCAGTAGTGACTATAGCGGGGGGGCCAATGAGCAGTTCTTC
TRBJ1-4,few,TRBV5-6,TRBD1,CASSSTGQGIRTNEKLFF,TGTGCCAGCAGCTCGACGGGACAGGGTATACGAACTAATGAAAAACTGTTTTTT
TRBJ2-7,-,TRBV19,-,CASSTLLTYEQYF,TGTGCCAGTAGTACCCTTCTCACCTACGAGCAGTACTTC
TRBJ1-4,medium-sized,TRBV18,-,CASSSERSAGKLFF,TGTGCCAGCTCCTCCGAACGTAGCGCTGGAAAACTGTTTTTT
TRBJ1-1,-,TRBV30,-,CAWSFGNTEAFF,TGTGCCTGGAGCTTCGGAAACACTGAAGCTTTCTTT
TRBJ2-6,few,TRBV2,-,CASSLGRGTGANVLTF,TGTGCCAGCAGTTTGGGAAGGGGAACTGGGGCCAACGTCCTGACTTTC
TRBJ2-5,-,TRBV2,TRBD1,CASSYRDRAQETQYF,TGTGCCAGCAGTTATCGGGACAGGGCCCAAGAGACCCAGTACTTC
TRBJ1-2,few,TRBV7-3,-,CASGRSYGYTF,TGTGCCAGCGGTCGGAGCTATGGCTACACCTTC
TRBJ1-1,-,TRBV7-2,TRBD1,CASGRPGGNTEAFF,TGTGCCAGCGGTCGGCCAGGGGGGAACACTGAAGCTTTCTTT
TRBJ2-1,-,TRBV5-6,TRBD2,CASSFGPGGEQFF,TGTGCCAGCAGCTTCGGACCGGGGGGAGAGCAGTTCTTC
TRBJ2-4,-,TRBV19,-,CASSIQGAKNIQYF,TGTGCCAGTAGTATTCAGGGGGCCAAAAACATTCAGTACTTC
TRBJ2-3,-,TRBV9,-,CASSVEGDTQYF,TGTGCCAGCAGCGTAGAAGGGGATACGCAGTATTTT
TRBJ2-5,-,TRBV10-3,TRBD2,CAISESTGGPQYF,TGTGCCATCAGTGAGTCAACGGGGGGGCCCCAGTACTTC
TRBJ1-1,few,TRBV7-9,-,CASSPSPRQNMNTEAFF,TGTGCCAGCAGCCCCAGCCCCCGACAGAACATGAACACTGAAGCTTTCTTT
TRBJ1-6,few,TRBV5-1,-,CASSPDVFSPLHF,TGCGCCAGCAGCCCGGACGTTTTTTCACCCCTCCACTTT
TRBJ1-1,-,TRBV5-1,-,CASSLVGAGEPPPEAFF,TGCGCCAGCAGCTTGGTTGGGGCAGGGGAACCCCCTCCTGAAGCTTTCTTT
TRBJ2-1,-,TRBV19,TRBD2,CASSPGLANRDRSLIEQFF,TGTGCCAGTAGTCCTGGACTAGCTAACCGGGACCGAAGTTTAATTGAGCAGTTCTTC
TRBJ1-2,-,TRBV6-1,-,CASNVPRGNYGYTF,TGTGCCAGCAACGTGCCCCGGGGGAACTATGGCTACACCTTC